The 25 T cell receptor beta chains in this list originate from one sample, sequenced in a study of Graves' ophthalmopathy and Graves' hyperthyroidism. From RNA, the CDR3 regions of TCR beta chains were amplified and sequenced. The authors performed first-round RT-PCR with HTBI primers and then a second-round multiplex PCR. TCRdb itself ran the multiplex PCR reads through MiXCR, one entry per CDR3 protein. The data contain 600,000 to 700,000 distinct CDR3 sequences, just over 40% of them seen just once; the ten biggest clones take up more than 3%. Sequencing was done on a sample of peripheral blood. These receptors came from an adult man with Graves' ophthalmopathy.

This clonotype has at least ten counts. The chain recombines TRBV2 with TRBJ1-5; D remains ambiguous. Trimming took 3 bases from V and 2 from J, leaving 11 bases between them. The CDR3 covers 15 residues. The germline gives CDR1 SNHLY, CDR2 FYNNEI. The CDR3 loop reads CASSEPRGGNQPQHF. In DNA form, the CDR3 reads TGTGCCAGCAGTGAGCCTCGAGGCGGCAATCAGCCCCAGCATTTT. The full variable domain, rest sourced from reference TRBV2 and TRBJ1-5, is EPEVTQTPSHQVTQMGQEVILRCVPISNHLYFYWYRQILGQKVEFLVSFYNNEISEKSEIFDDQFSVERPDGSNFTLKIRSTKLEDSAMYFCASSEPRGGNQPQHFGDGTRLSIL.

This clonotype was counted a few times. V gene TRBV7-2 combines with J gene TRBJ2-1; 10 nucleotides match TRBD2. The CDR3 is 14 residues long. After removal of 2 bases from V and 6 bases from J, the junction contained 1 base not matched to a gene. CDR1 and CDR2 (germline): SGHTA, FQGNSA. The CDR3 is CASSLLAGANEQFF. DNA of the CDR3: TGTGCCAGCAGCTTACTAGCGGGAGCCAATGAGCAGTTCTTC.

This clonotype was observed at least ten times. The rearrangement joins TRBV2 to TRBJ2-7; 13 bases map to TRBD2. The trim removed 6 bases at V and 6 bases at J, leaving 5 bases unmatched. Germline assignment: CDR1 SNHLY and CDR2 FYNNEI. The CDR3 runs to 14 residues. Written as DNA, the CDR3 is TGTGCCAGCAGAGAGACTAGCGGGGGGATCGAGCAGTACTTC. This codes for CASRETSGGIEQYF.

In this sample, this clonotype turned up a few times. The rearrangement joins TRBV12-5 to TRBJ1-2, with D perhaps matching TRBD1 (6 bases). This CDR3 spans 14 amino acids. Germline-derived CDR1 and CDR2 are LGHNT and FRNRAP. The V gene lost 5 bases and the J gene lost 3 bases, with 13 bases spanning the gap. The CDR3 bases are TGTGCTAGTGGTCCACTGGGGGCAGACTATGGCTACACCTTC. Its translation: CASGPLGADYGYTF. The complete variable domain, with remaining parts taken from reference TRBV12-5 and TRBJ1-2, reads DARVTQTPRHKVTEMGQEVTMRCQPILGHNTVFWYRQTMMQGLELLAYFRNRAPLDDSGMPKDRFSAEMPDATLATLKIQPSEPRDSAVYFCASGPLGADYGYTFGSGTRLTVV.

This clonotype was seen just once. This CDR3 fails to terminate in the conserved phenylalanine or tryptophan, so it likely reflects a read error. No DNA is shown, since the ends of the CDR3 on it are uncertain; the CDR3 is the one TCRdb lists. The CDR3 here is CSAGTPGS. The V and J genes are TRBV29-1 and TRBJ1-1. The CDR3 spans 8 amino acids, including both terminal residues. CDR1 is SQVTM and CDR2 is ANQGSEA in the germline V gene.

The chain joins TRBV7-2 to TRBJ2-5; D remains unclear. Germline V gives CDR1 SGHTA, CDR2 FQGNSA. The ends were cut back, 5 bases at V and 14 bases at J, with 24 bases in the middle. This CDR3 contains 14 residues. The CDR3 here is CASSPFGPSSPSYF. The CDR3 coding sequence is TGTGCCAGCAGCCCCTTCGGACCCTCCAGCCCATCTTACTTC. Looking up the rest from reference TRBV7-2 and TRBJ2-5 gives the full variable domain: GAGVSQSPSNKVTEKGKDVELRCDPISGHTALYWYRQSLGQGLEFLIYFQGNSAPDKSGLPSDRFSAERTGGSVSTLTIQRTQQEDSAVYLCASSPFGPSSPSYFGPGTRLLVL.

This clonotype was seen a few times. The rearrangement uses TRBV19 and TRBJ2-5; maybe TRBD2 (5 bases). This CDR3 is built from 14 residues. V lost 9 bases, J lost 7 bases, and 21 bases lay in between. Germline-derived CDR1 and CDR2 are LNHDA and SQIVND (reference sequence). The CDR3 spells CASSLPGPGRTQYF. Here the CDR3 DNA reads TGTGCCAGCTCACTGCCGGGCCCTGGGAGGACCCAGTACTTC.

The V gene is TRBV6-6, the J gene TRBJ2-1, with D unclear. The germline gives CDR1 MNHNY, CDR2 SVGAGI (reference sequence). The length of the CDR3 is 15 residues. V was cut by 2 bases and J by 9 bases, with 17 bases left in between. CDR3: CASSYTRTVNTEQFF. CDR3 coding DNA: TGTGCCAGCAGTTACACCCGGACGGTAAACACTGAGCAGTTCTTC.

Note on this clonotype: The junction does not match germline at one end; this may be a read error. This chain uses TRBV7-9 with TRBJ2-6; TRBD1 might be the D (6 bases). The CDR3 length is 16 residues. Germline CDR1 SEHNR, CDR2 FQNEAQ (reference sequence). The CDR3 coding sequence is TGTGCCAGCACCCTCACGCAGGGGCCTGGGGCCAACATCCTGACTTTC. The encoded protein is CASTLTQGPGANILTF.

The V and J genes are TRBV25-1 and TRBJ2-7, with D possibly matching TRBD1 (6 bases). CDR1 and CDR2 (germline): MGHDK, SYGVNS. V shed 8 bases and J shed 7 bases, with 12 bases lying between them. The CDR3 covers 11 residues. CDR3 bases: TGTGCCAGCGGGGGCCCGGGGGAGCAGTACTTC. Translating gives CASGGPGEQYF.

This chain links TRBV9 with TRBJ1-2; D is ambiguous. Germline CDR1 is SGDLS and CDR2 is YYNGEE. This CDR3 spans 13 amino acids. Trimming cost V 4 bases and J 4 bases, with 11 bases left between them. The CDR3 DNA reads TGTGCCAGCAGCTCCTACGACACCTATGGCTACACCTTC. Protein sequence: CASSSYDTYGYTF.

This clonotype was seen many times. The chain couples TRBV10-3 to TRBJ1-1; 8 positions match TRBD1. The CDR3 has 13 residues. Germline V CDR1 and CDR2: ENHRY, SYGVKD. With V trimmed by 3 bases and J by 4 bases, 1 base remained unmatched. DNA for the CDR3: TGTGCCATCAGTGAAGACAGGGGCACTGAAGCTTTCTTT. Protein sequence: CAISEDRGTEAFF.

This sequence joins TRBV20-1 and TRBJ2-3; 8 bases agree with TRBD1. The germline V gene has CDR1 DFQATT and CDR2 SNEGSKA (reference sequence). CDR3 length: 14 amino acids. The ends lost 4 bases at V and 1 base at J; junction bases unmatched: 4. The CDR3 nucleotides are TGCAGTGCTAACAGGGGGGTGGGCACAGATACGCAGTATTTT. It specifies CSANRGVGTDTQYF.

As to this clonotype: The CDR3 ends on some other residue instead of the conserved phenylalanine or tryptophan, so this is likely a read error. The chain uses TRBV19 and TRBJ1-1; D call uncertain. From germline, CDR1 is LNHDA and CDR2 SQIVND (reference sequence). This CDR3 is 14 amino acids long. V lost 1 base and J lost 1, with 7 bases in between. Written as DNA, the CDR3 is TGTGCCAGTAGTATAGGTTGGCGGAACACTGAAGCTTTCTCT. Protein product: CASSIGWRNTEAFS.

V gene TRBV10-3 combines with J gene TRBJ1-6; unclear D gene. From germline, CDR1 is ENHRY and CDR2 SYGVKD. The CDR3 is made up of 14 amino acids. Between the trimmed V and J ends, which lost 9 bases and 5 bases, there was a span of 14 bases. Written as DNA, the CDR3 is TGTGCCATACGGGTCTCCCAGGATAATTCACCCCTCCACTTT. This codes for CAIRVSQDNSPLHF.

This clonotype showed up just a few times. This may be a read error: a much more frequent sequence differs by one nucleotide. The J gene is TRBJ1-1, the V gene TRBV7-9; possible D gene TRBD1, 5 bases. The CDR3 consists of 13 residues. Trimming removed 6 bases at V and 3 bases at J, with 11 bases between. In germline, CDR1 is SEHNR, CDR2 FQNEAQ (reference sequence). CDR3 sequence: CASSWGLDTEAFF. The DNA of the CDR3 is TGTGCCAGCAGTTGGGGCTTGGACACTGAAGCTTTCTTT.

The chain carries TRBV7-2 and TRBJ1-2, with 11 bases that match TRBD1. The CDR3 totals 16 residues. V lost 8 bases, J lost 2 bases, and 10 bases stayed unmatched. CDR1 is SGHTA and CDR2 is FQGNSA in the germline V gene. Here the CDR3 reads CASALSRDRGNYGYTF. The DNA for the CDR3 is TGTGCCAGCGCCCTTTCCCGGGACAGGGGGAACTATGGCTACACCTTC.

The table lists this clonotype with many counts. This chain links TRBV25-1 with TRBJ1-1; D not resolved. Trimming left V 9 bases short and J 1 base short, with 6 bases between. This CDR3 contains 11 residues. CDR1 and CDR2 from the germline V gene are MGHDK and SYGVNS. The CDR3 nucleotides are TGTGCCAGTCTACAGAACACTGAAGCTTTCTTT. Residues: CASLQNTEAFF.

A note on this clonotype: One base away lies a much larger clone, so this may be a sequencing read error. The chain is built from TRBV24-1 and TRBJ2-7, with 8 nucleotides matching TRBD1. The CDR3 runs 15 residues. The V gene's germline CDR1 is KGHDR and CDR2 SFDVKD. CDR3 amino acids: CANYITGGRSYGQYF. For the CDR3, the DNA is TGTGCCAACTACATTACAGGGGGTCGCTCCTACGGGCAGTACTTC.

CDR3 sequence (DNA): TGTGCCAGCAAACTAGATATTACAACTAATGAAAAACTGTTTTTT. Amino acid sequence: CASKLDITTNEKLFF. V is TRBV6-5 and J is TRBJ1-4; D gene unclear. Looked up from germline, CDR1 is MNHEY and CDR2 is SVGAGI. The V end lost 7 bases, the J end lost 0 bases, and 12 bases lay between the germline ends. The CDR3 extends over 15 amino acids.

The rearrangement links TRBV9 to TRBJ2-2; 8 bases match TRBD1. The CDR3 is made up of 15 amino acids. The junction had 5 bases not matched to a gene; V was cut back by 2 bases and J by 5 bases. In germline, CDR1 is SGDLS, CDR2 YYNGEE. CDR3 coding DNA: TGTGCCAGCAGCGTCGGCAGGGGGCATACCGGGGAGCTGTTTTTT. Its translation is CASSVGRGHTGELFF.

The rearrangement joins TRBV2 to TRBJ2-7; D perhaps matches TRBD2 (5 bases). The CDR3 has 15 residues. The germline gives CDR1 SNHLY, CDR2 FYNNEI. V lost 4 bases and J 1 base, leaving 14 bases between the germline ends. The CDR3 protein is CASSARAGQSYEQYF. The CDR3, as DNA: TGTGCCAGCAGTGCGAGGGCAGGTCAATCCTACGAGCAGTACTTC.

The chain is built from TRBV24-1 and TRBJ1-1; D not certain. CDR1 and CDR2 (germline): KGHDR, SFDVKD. The V end was cut by 11 bases, the J end by 4 bases, with 7 bases between. The CDR3 runs 10 residues. The CDR3 nucleotides read TGTGCCAACCCCACCACTGAAGCTTTCTTT. Translation: CANPTTEAFF.

Points on this clonotype: This sequence may be a read error, since a much larger clone differs from it by one base. This chain connects TRBV7-3 to TRBJ1-3, with TRBD1 as a possible D gene (5 bases). The CDR3 length is 15 residues. Germline loops: CDR1 SGHTA, CDR2 FQGTGA. CDR3 DNA sequence: TGTGCCAGCAGCTTAGAAGCTGGGGCTGGAAACACCGTATATTTT. Protein product: CASSLEAGAGNTVYF.

Points on this clonotype: A read error is possible here, since a much larger clone lies one base away. The chain uses TRBV5-1 and TRBJ2-5; 7 positions agree with TRBD2. Per germline, CDR1 SGHRS and CDR2 YFSETQ. The CDR3 contains 14 residues. CDR3 sequence reads: CASSEAGVWETRYF. The CDR3 DNA reads as TGCGCCAGCAGCGAGGCGGGAGTATGGGAGACCCGGTACTTC.